This entry lists 4 T cell receptor beta chains sequenced from one sample in a study of T-cell reconstitution after alpha-beta-depleted transplantation in children. Unique molecular identifiers were built into the TCRbeta library. TCRdb re-called the PCR reads with MiXCR, one entry per CDR3 protein. The sample records approximately 400,000 distinct CDR3 sequences, approximately 11% being singletons. Sequencing was performed on PBMCs from the stem cell graft donor, taken from the stem cell graft. The origin of the receptors is a human donor who donated a stem cell graft to a child with acute myeloid leukemia.

The table lists this clonotype with a few counts. This rearrangement joins TRBV12-3 or TRBV12-4 to TRBJ1-6; tentatively, D is TRBD1 (6 bases). Trimming left V 3 bases short and J 5 bases short, with 14 bases between. This CDR3 spans 16 amino acids. The DNA for the CDR3 is TGTGCCAGCAGTTTCCAGACAGGTTCAAATAATTCACCCCTCCACTTT. This codes for CASSFQTGSNNSPLHF.

This clonotype showed up just a few times. This chain joins TRBV7-9 and TRBJ1-1; D might be TRBD1 (5 bases). V lost 5 bases and J 4 bases, leaving 17 bases between the germline ends. The CDR3 covers 15 residues. Germline V CDR1 and CDR2: SEHNR, FQNEAQ (reference sequence). CDR3 coding DNA: TGTGCCAGCAGCCAAAAGAGACAGTTAACCACTGAAGCTTTCTTT. This translates into CASSQKRQLTTEAFF.

V is TRBV7-9 and J is TRBJ2-1; the D is unclear. Germline assignment: CDR1 SEHNR and CDR2 FQNEAQ (reference sequence). Trimming stripped 5 bases from V and 3 bases from J, with 17 bases between. The CDR3 totals 16 residues. The CDR3 loop reads CASSPSGGTLYNEQFF. In nucleotides, the CDR3 is TGTGCCAGCAGCCCCAGTGGCGGAACTCTCTACAATGAGCAGTTCTTC. The full variable domain, with the rest looked up from reference TRBV7-9 and TRBJ2-1, is DTGVSQNPRHKITKRGQNVTFRCDPISEHNRLYWYRQTLGQGPEFLTYFQNEAQLEKSRLLSDRFSAERPKGSFSTLEIQRTEQGDSAMYLCASSPSGGTLYNEQFFGPGTRLTVL.

The rearrangement links TRBV6-4 to TRBJ2-7; TRBD2 aligns across 14 bases. V lost 8 bases, J lost 3 bases, and 9 bases stayed unmatched. Germline V CDR1 and CDR2: MRHNA, SNTAGT. This CDR3 has 16 amino acids. The CDR3 coding sequence is TGTGCCAGCCTTTCTGGACTAGCGGGAGGAGTCTACGAGCAGTACTTC. It is translated as CASLSGLAGGVYEQYF.